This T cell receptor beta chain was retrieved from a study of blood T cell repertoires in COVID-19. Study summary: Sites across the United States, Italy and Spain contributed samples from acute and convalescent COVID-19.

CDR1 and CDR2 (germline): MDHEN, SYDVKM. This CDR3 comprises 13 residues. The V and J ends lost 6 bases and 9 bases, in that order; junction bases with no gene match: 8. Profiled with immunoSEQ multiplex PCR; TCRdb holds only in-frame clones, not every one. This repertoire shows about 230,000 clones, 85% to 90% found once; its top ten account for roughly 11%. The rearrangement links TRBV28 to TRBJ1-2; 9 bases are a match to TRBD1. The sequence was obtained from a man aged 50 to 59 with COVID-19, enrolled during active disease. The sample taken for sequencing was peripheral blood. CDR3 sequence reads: CASRGTGTFSYTF. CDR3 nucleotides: TGTGCCAGCAGGGGGACAGGGACGTTCAGCTACACCTTC.